This TCR beta chain was recorded in a study of PD-1 blockade in classical Hodgkin lymphoma (dated by TCRdb to the early 2020s). Looking at the study overall: Nivolumab dosing was 3 mg/kg intravenously every 2 weeks, continuing until either disease progression or unacceptable toxicity. The study used CyTOF and TCR beta sequencing to define a peripheral blood immune signature of response to PD-1 blockade in classical Hodgkin lymphoma.

The Qiagen DNeasy kit was used to extract genomic DNA both from unsorted PBMCs and from the negatively selected CD4+ and CD8+ fractions. TCR beta CDR3 regions were amplified by immunoSEQ multiplex PCR using primers annealing to V and J segments. A synthetic immune receptor repertoire was used to minimize amplification bias, and any residual bias was removed computationally once sequencing was done. From the authors' description of their analysis: Custom Python scripts were used to quantify repertoire diversity as the Shannon entropy index. Unsorted, CD4+ and CD8+ repertoires were analyzed separately, except in combined analyses where CD4+ and CD8+ sequences were merged in silico. A clone counted as expanded when the clone's frequency after treatment rose at least 2-fold relative to C1D1, and clones undetected at baseline were given a pseudocount of 0.5. Clones with 0 or 1 copy at C1D1 were classified as singleton clones, and clones with 2 or more copies were classified as non-singleton clones. Clones expanded in unsorted samples were annotated as CD4+, CD8+ or unknown by matching protein sequences in sorted samples from the same patient. Wilcoxon tests were applied to paired samples to test diversity changes from C1D1 to C4D1. Drawn from immuneACCESS, this table holds only the in-frame rearrangements with V and J called that TCRdb kept. Clones are partly lost; checked studies trace under half to an unresolved V gene and leave the rest unexplained. D and trimming were read from the DNA, whereas the V and J calls and clone size are those reported in that table. Present in this sample are 25,000 to 35,000 clones, just over 70% of which were seen just once. The ten largest make up roughly 4% of the sample.

The intended sense of this specimen's time point label: cycle 2 day 1 (C2D1) of nivolumab. Every trial patient had relapsed after autologous stem cell transplantation, and cohorts A, B and C differed in prior brentuximab vedotin exposure. The trial cohort comprised 60 or so patients with relapsed/refractory classical Hodgkin lymphoma whose best overall responses were complete response, partial response or progressive disease. In the multi-cohort phase II CheckMate 205 trial, trial patients received single-agent nivolumab. Best overall response was determined by an independent review committee according to the 2007 International Working Group response criteria. Trial PBMCs were collected just before the start of nivolumab (C1D1) and during therapy at cycle 2 day 1 and cycle 4 day 1. Peripheral blood was collected in 8 mL Vacutainer Cell Preparation Tubes, from which PBMCs were isolated by centrifugation and then cryopreserved.

Regarding this clone: No antigen is known for it. Within one base of it there is no much larger clone, and no base qualities were kept.

Its CDR3 holds 14 amino acids, cysteine through phenylalanine. CDR3 DNA only is kept here, 42 bases in frame from base 1. According to the germline V gene, CDR1 reads KGHSH and CDR2 reads LQKENI. V sheds 3 bases and J sheds 2 bases, leaving 10 bases between their ends. The paper's findings and limits, for the study overall: The study was limited to a single clinical trial cohort, and causes of repertoire differences, possibly disease activity or prior therapy, remained undefined. Trial patients achieving complete response had baseline diversity similar to newly diagnosed patients, whereas partial responders and progressors had significantly lower diversity. Lower diversity was seen in patients whose nivolumab began less than 1 year after ASCT, and these patients were left out of later analyses so that immune reconstitution would not confound the results. Newly diagnosed patients were reported to have lower baseline TCR diversity than healthy donors, and relapsed/refractory patients were reported to have lower baseline TCR diversity still. CD4+ but not CD8+ TCR diversity rose significantly by C4D1 (p=0.0027 vs p=0.16), most apparent in complete responders (p=0.02).

This receptor chain uses TRBV18 and TRBJ1-1; confidence is insufficient to name the D gene. The TCR originated in a human donor with classical Hodgkin lymphoma. The source material was peripheral blood mononuclear cells (PBMCs), sampled before the second cycle of nivolumab. The CDR3 amino acid sequence is: CASSPGGVNTEAFF. At the DNA level, the sequence is TGTGCCAGCTCACCGGGAGGTGTTAACACTGAAGCTTTCTTT.